The 3 T cell receptor beta chains below all came from one sample that was sequenced in a study of siplizumab effects on memory and regulatory T cells. Profiled with immunoSEQ multiplex PCR; TCRdb holds only in-frame clones, not every one. The sample includes about 110,000 clones, roughly nine tenths of them seen just once. The sequencing sample was made of Tregs sorted from blood. The receptors come from a human donor in good health.

The chain recombines TRBV6-1 with TRBJ1-3; D gene ambiguous. The CDR3 spans 13 residues. V lost 5 bases and J 0 bases, leaving 5 bases between the germline ends. Germline V gene data show CDR1 as MNHNS and CDR2 as SASEGT. Here the CDR3 DNA reads TGTGCCAGCAGTCACAACTCTGGAAACACCATATATTTT. Its translation: CASSHNSGNTIYF.

Here the CDR3 DNA reads TGTGCCAGCAGTGTAATGGGACTCGTGGGCAATCAGCCCCAGCATTTT. As protein: CASSVMGLVGNQPQHF. The chain couples TRBV6-1 to TRBJ1-5, with a weak D call TRBD1 (5 bases). Trimming cost V 4 bases and J 2 bases, with 15 bases left between them. Germline values: CDR1 MNHNS, CDR2 SASEGT. The CDR3 sequence is 16 residues long.

The chain has TRBV6-1 and TRBJ2-1; TRBD1 agrees at 7 bases. The CDR3 extends over 13 amino acids. Germline V gene lookup returns CDR1 MNHNS and CDR2 SASEGT. J gave up 2 bases and V 7 bases, and 2 bases lay outside the gene matches. In DNA form, the CDR3 reads TGTGCCAGCACGGGACAGCCCTACAATGAGCAGTTCTTC. This encodes CASTGQPYNEQFF.